A single sample is the source of the 21 T cell receptor beta chains below, sequenced in a study of blood T cell repertoires in COVID-19. Some clones are missing from TCRdb's copy, which holds only in-frame ones; the method was immunoSEQ multiplex PCR. The sample lists 280,000 or so clones; around 85% were seen once. The sample consisted of peripheral blood. The receptor set was obtained from a young woman who had recovered from COVID-19.

The chain carries TRBV2 and TRBJ2-2; D possibly corresponds to TRBD2 (6 bases). Deletions cut 8 bases from V and 2 bases from J, with 15 bases between. This CDR3 has 15 amino acids. Germline V gene data show CDR1 as SNHLY and CDR2 as FYNNEI. This CDR3 is CASGQAGINTGELFF. The CDR3 DNA sequence: TGTGCCAGCGGGCAGGCGGGAATTAACACCGGGGAGCTGTTTTTT. The full variable domain, rest sourced from reference TRBV2 and TRBJ2-2, is EPEVTQTPSHQVTQMGQEVILRCVPISNHLYFYWYRQILGQKVEFLVSFYNNEISEKSEIFDDQFSVERPDGSNFTLKIRSTKLEDSAMYFCASGQAGINTGELFFGEGSRLTVL.

The chain employs TRBV5-5 and TRBJ2-1, with 8 bases aligning to TRBD2. Unmatched junction bases numbered 6, after V lost 4 bases and J lost 0 bases. The CDR3 is 16 amino acids. Germline V gene lookup returns CDR1 SGHKS and CDR2 YYEKEE (reference sequence). The CDR3 DNA sequence: TGTGCCAGCAGCCTTTTGAGCGGGAGCTCCTACAATGAGCAGTTCTTC. Translation: CASSLLSGSSYNEQFF.

The V gene is TRBV2, the J gene TRBJ1-1; D unresolved. The germline gives CDR1 SNHLY, CDR2 FYNNEI. The CDR3 runs 14 residues. Between the trimmed V and J ends, which lost 6 bases and 1 base, there was a span of 12 bases. The DNA for the CDR3 is TGTGCCAGCAGGGAGGCCATAAGGAACACTGAAGCTTTCTTT. It codes for CASREAIRNTEAFF.

The table lists this clone with a count of one. The V and J genes are TRBV4-1 and TRBJ2-3; TRBD1 might be the D (8 bases). CDR3 length equals 15 residues. Germline CDR1 reads MGHRA; CDR2 reads YSYEKL. With 2 bases removed from V and 4 bases from J, the gap between germline ends came to 13 bases. CDR3 sequence (DNA): TGCGCCAGCAGCCAAAAACAGGGGGGGTCAGATACGCAGTATTTT. Protein sequence: CASSQKQGGSDTQYF.

CDR3 nucleotides: TGCAGCGTTTTTCTCGGCGCGGATGAAAAACTGTTTTTT. It encodes CSVFLGADEKLFF. V and J are TRBV29-1 and TRBJ1-4; D gene uncertain. This CDR3 has 13 residues. Trimming cost V 5 bases and J 6 bases, with 13 bases left between them. From germline, CDR1 is SQVTM and CDR2 ANQGSEA. The variable domain in full, completed from reference TRBV29-1 and TRBJ1-4, reads SAVISQKPSRDICQRGTSLTIQCQVDSQVTMMFWYRQQPGQSLTLIATANQGSEATYESGFVIDKFPISRPNLTFSTLTVSNMSPEDSSIYLCSVFLGADEKLFFGSGTQLSVL.

The CDR3 protein is CASSQEVDTQYF. As DNA, the CDR3 is TGTGCCAGCAGCCAGGAGGTGGATACGCAGTATTTT. The chain employs TRBV13 and TRBJ2-3; weak D call: TRBD2 (5 bases). V lost 5 bases and J 6 bases, leaving 9 bases between the germline ends. This CDR3 comprises 12 residues. Per the germline V gene, CDR1 is PRHDT and CDR2 is FYEKMQ (reference sequence).

The CDR3 is CASSLSLSGTASEAFF. DNA for the CDR3: TGTGCCAGCAGCTTATCTTTGTCCGGGACAGCATCTGAAGCTTTCTTT. V is TRBV7-9 and J is TRBJ1-1; 7 nucleotides match TRBD1. CDR3 length: 16 residues. V lost 2 bases and J lost 6; bases outside the gene matches: 12. Germline V gives CDR1 SEHNR, CDR2 FQNEAQ (reference sequence).

The V gene is TRBV5-4, the J gene TRBJ1-2; 7 positions agree with TRBD1. V was pared by 4 bases and J by 8 bases, with 11 bases of the junction left unmatched. The CDR3 has 14 residues. The germline V gene encodes CDR1 SGHNT and CDR2 YYREEE (reference sequence). The CDR3 sequence is CASSPDRVGRGYTF. The CDR3 DNA is TGTGCCAGCAGCCCCGACAGGGTTGGGCGCGGCTACACCTTC.

V is TRBV5-1 and J is TRBJ2-5, with TRBD1 matching 7 bases. The CDR3 has 15 residues. The V segment lost 4 bases and the J segment 2 bases; nucleotides outside the gene matches: 8. Germline V gene data show CDR1 as SGHRS and CDR2 as YFSETQ. The CDR3 sequence: CASSLSTGAQETQYF. In nucleotides, the CDR3 is TGCGCCAGCAGCCTTTCAACAGGGGCTCAAGAGACCCAGTACTTC.

V and J are TRBV7-3 and TRBJ2-6; TRBD1 matches 12 bases. J gave up 2 bases and V 5 bases, and 4 bases lay outside the gene matches. Germline lookup yields CDR1 SGHTA and CDR2 FQGTGA. The CDR3 length is 17 residues. The CDR3 bases are TGTGCCAGCAGCCAGGGGACAGGGGGCGCTGGGGCCAACGTCCTGACTTTC. Residues: CASSQGTGGAGANVLTF.

This clone has a single count. This chain connects TRBV6-4 to TRBJ2-7, with TRBD2 matching 9 bases. The CDR3 sequence is 15 residues long. Per the germline V gene, CDR1 is MRHNA and CDR2 is SNTAGT. V was clipped by 6 bases and J by 3 bases; unmatched bases: 9. CDR3 coding DNA: TGTGCCAGCAGCTCGGGTAGCGGGAGTATCTACGAGCAGTACTTC. It codes for CASSSGSGSIYEQYF.

The table lists this clone with a count of one. J is TRBJ2-3 and V is TRBV5-1; 11 bases are shared with TRBD2. Germline loops: CDR1 SGHRS, CDR2 YFSETQ. The CDR3 runs to 16 residues. V lost 2 bases to trimming and J lost 5 bases; unmatched junction nucleotides: 7. As DNA, the CDR3 is TGCGCCAGCAGCTTTTTAGCGGGGGGGCAGGGAGATACGCAGTATTTT. Translating gives CASSFLAGGQGDTQYF.

CDR3 in DNA: TGTGCCAGCAGAAGGACTAGCGGAGCCAAAAACATTCAGTACTTC. Protein: CASRRTSGAKNIQYF. The chain couples TRBV6-5 to TRBJ2-4, with 10 bases identical to TRBD2. Germline trimming cut 6 bases from V and 0 bases from J; bases unmatched to any gene: 2. This CDR3 region has 15 residues. CDR1 is MNHEY, CDR2 SVGAGI, per germline.

The J gene is TRBJ1-4, the V gene TRBV5-5; no firm D call. V was clipped by 0 bases and J by 3 bases, with 12 bases between them. This CDR3 comprises 16 residues. CDR1 SGHKS and CDR2 YYEKEE come from the germline V gene (reference sequence). CDR3 sequence: CASSLVEGGPNEKLFF. CDR3 in DNA: TGTGCCAGCAGCTTGGTTGAGGGAGGACCTAATGAAAAACTGTTTTTT.

The chain combines TRBV27 with TRBJ1-1; D is unresolved. V shed 6 bases and J shed 4 bases, with 18 bases lying between them. CDR3 length equals 15 residues. Per the germline V gene, CDR1 is MNHEY and CDR2 is SMNVEV (reference sequence). CDR3 region: CASRSSGWGGTEAFF. CDR3 nucleotide sequence: TGTGCCAGCAGATCATCAGGATGGGGAGGCACTGAAGCTTTCTTT.

V gene TRBV3-1 (or the pseudogene TRBV3-2) combines with J gene TRBJ2-7; D remains unclear. Germline assignment: CDR1 LGHDT and CDR2 YNNKEL (reference sequence). Trimming left V 3 bases short and J 7 bases short, with 10 bases between. The CDR3 runs 12 residues. In DNA form, the CDR3 reads TGTGCCAGCAGCCAGGCCAAATTGGAGCAGTACTTC. Encoded protein: CASSQAKLEQYF.

The chain joins TRBV11-2 to TRBJ2-2; 10 positions agree with TRBD2. This CDR3 has 17 amino acids. The V and J ends lost 0 bases and 0 bases, in that order; junction bases with no gene match: 1. Germline lookup yields CDR1 SGHAT and CDR2 FQNNGV. The CDR3 loop is CASSLDGLAANTGELFF. The CDR3 nucleotides are TGTGCCAGCAGCTTAGACGGACTAGCGGCGAACACCGGGGAGCTGTTTTTT.

The chain is built from TRBV10-3 and TRBJ1-1, with TRBD1 matching 7 bases. This CDR3 contains 14 residues. The trim removed 4 bases at V and 1 base at J, leaving 3 bases unmatched. Germline assignment: CDR1 ENHRY and CDR2 SYGVKD. The CDR3 coding sequence is TGTGCCATCAGTGGCAGGGGGTCGAACACTGAAGCTTTCTTT. It yields the protein CAISGRGSNTEAFF.

This chain joins TRBV2 and TRBJ2-7; TRBD2 matches 8 bases. V shed 6 bases, J shed 4 bases, and the junction held 11 bases outside the gene matches. The CDR3 sequence is 15 residues long. From germline, CDR1 is SNHLY and CDR2 FYNNEI. The chain's CDR3 is CASRLGGSSGYEQYF. The CDR3 DNA sequence: TGTGCCAGCAGGCTTGGGGGGTCTAGCGGGTACGAGCAGTACTTC.

The chain has TRBV11-3 and TRBJ2-5; D unresolved. CDR1 and CDR2 (germline): SGHNT, YENEEA. The CDR3 consists of 12 residues. Trimming shortened V by 1 base and J by 7 bases, and 7 bases separated the two germline ends. The chain's CDR3 is CASSLVTGTQYF. The CDR3 DNA sequence: TGTGCCAGCAGCTTAGTGACTGGGACCCAGTACTTC.

The chain has TRBV28 and TRBJ1-2, with TRBD1 matching over 7 bases. The germline CDR1 and CDR2 sequences are MDHEN and SYDVKM. CDR3 length: 14 residues. Unmatched junction bases numbered 12, after V lost 5 bases and J lost 9 bases. Here the CDR3 DNA reads TGTGCCAGCAGTGTCGGTGGACAGGTTTATCGCTACACCTTC. Translating gives CASSVGGQVYRYTF.